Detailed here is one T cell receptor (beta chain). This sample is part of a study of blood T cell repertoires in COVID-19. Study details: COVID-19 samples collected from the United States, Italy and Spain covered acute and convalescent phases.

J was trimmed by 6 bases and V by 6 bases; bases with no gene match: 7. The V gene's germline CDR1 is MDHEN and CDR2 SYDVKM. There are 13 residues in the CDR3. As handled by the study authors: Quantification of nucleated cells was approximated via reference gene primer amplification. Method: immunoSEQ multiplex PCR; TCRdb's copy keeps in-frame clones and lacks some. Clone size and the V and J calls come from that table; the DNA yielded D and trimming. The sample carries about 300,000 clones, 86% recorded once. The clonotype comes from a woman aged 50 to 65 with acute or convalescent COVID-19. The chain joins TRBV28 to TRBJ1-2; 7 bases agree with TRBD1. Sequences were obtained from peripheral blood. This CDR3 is CASRLGGGDGYTF. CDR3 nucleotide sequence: TGTGCCAGCAGATTAGGAGGGGGCGATGGCTACACCTTC.